This T cell receptor (beta chain) is drawn from a study of cytomegalovirus exposure and HLA in healthy donors. The study's findings and limits: Usually a TCR sequence was rare, but some public TCRs were found in many donors. The finding came from a later analysis; first-cohort TCR clusters tended to co-occur in the roughly 110 validation repertoires. High sensitivity and specificity were reportedly achieved when the classifier diagnosed cytomegalovirus status. The listing of about 150 TCR beta chains classed them as cytomegalovirus-associated.

Germline V gene data show CDR1 as SNHLY and CDR2 as FYNNEI. V was pared by 7 bases and J by 12 bases, with 17 bases between. There are 12 residues in the CDR3. A note on this clone: Its target is not known.

Profiled with immunoSEQ multiplex PCR; TCRdb holds only in-frame clones, not every one. The sample records over 200,000 clones, more than 75% being singletons. This TCR was sampled from a woman younger than 30 in good health and CMV-seropositive. The rearrangement uses TRBV2 and TRBJ2-3, with a possible D match to TRBD2 (7 bases). The sample comprised PBMCs. CDR3 residues: CASKEGGDYQYF. The CDR3 nucleotides read TGTGCCAGCAAGGAGGGGGGGGACTATCAGTATTTT.